The entry that follows covers one T cell receptor beta chain sequence. The target antigen is unknown. The data were obtained in a study of T cell repertoires in cytomegalovirus infection. Study as a whole: Matching HLA type, along with CMV infection, was indicated by public TCR beta signatures. Study-wide findings and caveats: Frequencies of public TCR beta families were cumulated, and this identified carriers of CMV plus the relevant HLA. In two of eight donors, the top clonotype was HLA-C-restricted CMV-specific.

The CDR3 spans 15 residues. CDR1 and CDR2 from the germline V gene are SNHLY and FYNNEI. The V and J ends lost 6 bases and 1 base respectively, with 10 bases between them. TCRdb re-derived calls from the reads in MiXCR, one entry per CDR3 protein. The profile shows fewer than 700,000 distinct CDR3 sequences, roughly 24% of them singletons. The sample comprised CD8+ T cells from PBMCs. This clonotype was obtained from a human donor in good health (CMV status not recorded). Some clones in this sample may be carry-over from other donors' samples. The genes are TRBV2 and TRBJ2-6; D tentatively reads TRBD1 or TRBD2 (5 bases each). The CDR3 region is CASRGPISGANVLTF. CDR3 DNA sequence: TGTGCCAGCAGGGGACCGATTTCTGGGGCCAACGTCCTGACTTTC.